This T cell receptor (beta chain) came from a study of cytomegalovirus exposure and HLA in healthy donors listed by TCRdb under 2017. With regard to the full study: An earlier analysis of 587 of the donors reported approximately 300 Gb of sequence data and 117 million unique TCR beta sequences obtained from some 170 million T cells. An early release that covered 500 to 800 HLA-typed donors contained approximately 300 gigabases of sequencing data and approximately 85 million unique TCR sequences. Of the 300 to 500 genotyped donors, 65% to 90% were placed in the genetic ancestry cluster associated with self-reported Caucasian donors. The aim of the study was to test whether cataloging public T cell receptors could identify signatures of past pathogen exposure. The T cell repertoires of 666 subjects were profiled by immunosequencing and related to cytomegalovirus serostatus. Along with the roughly 710-subject first cohort, a separate validation cohort of over a hundred different subjects was used. The study combined high-throughput TCR immunosequencing, statistical association of individual TCRs with disease status, and machine learning to predict cytomegalovirus infection status. A later analysis re-analyzed previously published TCR beta repertoires from 660 or so donors and added high-resolution HLA genotyping to study TCR occurrence patterns. In the later analysis, no new phenotypic data were used to find candidate immune exposures; instead, reliance was placed on TCR beta sequences and their occurrence across donors. To decide whether each TCR beta V gene segment behaved as functional or pseudogenic, an earlier analysis of some 580 of the donors relied on high-throughput TCR beta sequencing. Donor age, sex, ethnicity and CMV serostatus were compiled alongside the repertoire data. A later genetic analysis took genome-wide SNP genotypes for about 65% of the roughly 670 donors and used that subset as a discovery cohort. All discovery cohort repertoires had been generated on a single sequencing platform. HLA typing included class I and class II loci at four-digit resolution. Typing coverage varied by locus: roughly 620-630 donors for A, B, C, DRB1 and DQB1; about 520 for DQA1; more than 600 for DPA1; 450 to 480 for DPB1. Because of strong linkage in the cohort, roughly five DR-DQ haplotypes were treated as single units for association and clustering. On average, 235,054 unique TCR beta nucleotide sequences were sequenced per donor among 398 genotyped donors of the cohort, with 15% to 20% of those sequences being non-productive.

Broader findings and caveats from the paper: Because some donors lacked HLA typing at each locus, the association tests relied only on the typed subset. Across donors, most TCR sequences were observed very rarely, whereas some public TCRs were present in many individuals. It was suggested by the authors that the approach could potentially be generalized to other disease states and immunological phenotypes. Linkage disequilibrium might explain the correlated functional status among segregating V segments, but an unknown experimental factor could not be excluded. A further reported finding was that TCR beta sequences accurately predicted the HLA-A and HLA-B alleles for most subjects in the first cohort. A later genetic analysis associated a missense DCLRE1C variant with V-gene and J-gene trimming of TCR beta chains, and an independent cohort replicated the association. At a false discovery rate of 0.05, a later analysis linked fewer than 20,000 TCR beta sequences to specific HLA alleles. Assigning TCR associations to individual alleles was difficult when HLA alleles, especially DR and DQ, strongly co-occurred. According to a later analysis, parvovirus B19, influenza, CMV and Epstein-Barr virus appeared linked to several top co-occurrence clusters. The classifier was reported to diagnose cytomegalovirus status with high specificity and sensitivity in both the original and validation cohorts. Most CMV-associated TCR beta chains appeared to be HLA-restricted in a later analysis, and the HLA associations seemed to be driven largely by CMV exposure. In a later analysis, the rate of TCR association differed among HLA loci, with DRB1 alleles having the most associated TCRs and HLA-C alleles having the fewest. The study gave a list of some 150 TCR beta chains associated with cytomegalovirus. Sequencing depth was assumed to be roughly uniform across donors in the presence/absence analyses, though that assumption may not hold. A few of the identified cytomegalovirus-associated TCR beta chains were confirmed in vitro to be specific for cytomegalovirus antigens. In an earlier analysis of 500 to 650 of the donors, most TCR beta V segments appeared in productive rearrangements about 87% or about 30% of the time, broadly matching IMGT annotations. Because counts were too low, some 17 rarely observed V segments, including chromosome 9 orphons, were excluded from the earlier analysis of some 590 of the donors. This cohort had only TCR beta chains sequenced, and the lack of alpha or paired-chain data limited which features could be detected. A group of highly shared sequence variants was considered likely to be a technical artifact of the sequencing pipeline. Immune exposure information for the cohort was limited to CMV serostatus. In a later analysis, HLA-associated TCR beta chains were found to be more clonally expanded and to have lower generation probabilities than equally common non-associated chains. The 87-base-pair reads could not distinguish some IMGT-functional V segments, including TRBV6-2 and TRBV6-3, so those segments were excluded. A later genetic analysis reported fewer N-insertions in productive TCRs among donors in an Asian-associated ancestry cluster than the approximately 670-donor mean.

This clone appeared once. It has no known antigen specificity. Per-nucleotide qualities are absent, and no much larger clonotype sits a single base away. Preparation of the library involved the immunoSEQ multiplex PCR assay. A mixture of 60 forward primers for TCR Vbeta segments and 13 reverse primers for TCR Jbeta segments was used in the multiplex PCR. The CDR3 region of rearranged TCR beta genes was amplified from genomic DNA by a multiplex PCR assay. The amplified TCR beta libraries were sequenced on the Illumina HiSeq System as 87-base-pair reads. The paper's processing steps were these. Across the roughly 700 repertoires, a later analysis counted around 80 million unique TCR beta chains, about 10 million of which were shared by at least two donors. Raw reads were error-corrected and collapsed into unique sequences with a nearest-neighbor algorithm that merged closely related sequences to remove PCR and sequencing errors. To assign V, D and J gene segments, CDR3 sequences were aligned to IMGT reference sequences. For a sequence to be retained, a match of at least six nucleotides to both a V gene segment and a J gene segment was required. Rearrangements were called productive when the CDR3 lacked stop codons and stayed in frame with V and J; all others were non-productive. CDR3 was defined according to IMGT convention as the region running from the second conserved V-encoded cysteine to the conserved J-encoded phenylalanine. In an earlier analysis of approximately 500 of the donors, sequences lacking an unambiguous match to a single V gene segment were excluded. In an earlier analysis of approximately 500 of the donors, a V segment was called functional when productive rearrangements were above 56.7%, and segregating when the standard deviation between donors exceeded 5%. A statistical classification framework was developed to diagnose cytomegalovirus status using the catalog of TCR beta chain sequences. In a later analysis, V and J genes were assigned by comparing TCR nucleotide sequences against IMGT/GENE-DB human TR gene sequences. In a later analysis, CDR3 sequences and most-parsimonious VDJ recombination scenarios were assigned using the TCRdist pipeline. In a later analysis, each TCR beta chain was defined by its CDR3 amino acid sequence together with its V-gene family, and reads lacking a unique V-gene family were excluded. To address suspected cross-contamination and a sequencing artifact, a later analysis removed 550 to 750 highly shared, low-generation-probability nucleotide sequences. A later analysis calculated a clonal expansion index for each public chain from normalized within-repertoire ranks of inferred template counts. In a later analysis, generation probabilities were computed with a VDJ recombination model fitted to out-of-frame rearrangements, and the resulting probabilities were checked against IGoR. A later analysis scored TCR-TCR, TCR-HLA and TCR-CMV co-occurrence with hypergeometric tests, applying a repertoire-size bias correction to TCR pairs. In a later analysis, false discovery rates were estimated by permuting HLA or CMV assignments 20 times. A later analysis grouped co-occurring TCRs with DBSCAN, adding TCRdist sequence similarity when clustering within HLA-allele-positive subsets. Co-occurrence clustering excluded repertoires with fewer than 30,000 or more than 120,000 public chains, plus five with anomalous nucleotide sharing. TCRdb limited this immuneACCESS table to in-frame rearrangements with V and J called. A share of clones is missing; checked studies link under half to unresolved V genes, and the rest is unexplained. The V and J calls and clone size were taken over from that table, and D and trimming were inferred from the DNA. The sample table contains about 130,000 clones; only one count was recorded for more than 80% of them. 1% of the sample comes from the top ten.

The cohort consisted of fewer than 700 healthy bone marrow donors. Cohort members were all nominally healthy when sampled, although unrecorded immune exposures were likely present. The donor tested CMV seronegative and was one of the 352 seronegative cohort members. A peripheral blood sample was provided by each donor, and peripheral blood mononuclear cells were used for TCR beta sequencing. Genomic DNA extraction from the blood cell samples was performed with the Qiagen DNeasy Blood Extraction Kit. Via the germline V gene (reference sequence), CDR1 is GTSNPN and CDR2 SVGIG. The CDR3 contains 13 residues, cysteine and phenylalanine counted. This entry keeps only the CDR3 DNA: 39 bases, framed from base 1. Trimming leaves V shorter by 3 bases and J shorter by 4 bases, with the junction holding 5 bases beyond the gene matches.

Material for sequencing was PBMCs. This clonotype was obtained from a man aged 35-49 years in good health and CMV-seronegative. This chain joins TRBV30 to TRBJ1-2, with TRBD1 identical over 7 junction bases. The CDR3 is CAWSLGTVYGYTF. The bases are TGTGCCTGGAGCCTCGGGACAGTCTATGGCTACACCTTC.